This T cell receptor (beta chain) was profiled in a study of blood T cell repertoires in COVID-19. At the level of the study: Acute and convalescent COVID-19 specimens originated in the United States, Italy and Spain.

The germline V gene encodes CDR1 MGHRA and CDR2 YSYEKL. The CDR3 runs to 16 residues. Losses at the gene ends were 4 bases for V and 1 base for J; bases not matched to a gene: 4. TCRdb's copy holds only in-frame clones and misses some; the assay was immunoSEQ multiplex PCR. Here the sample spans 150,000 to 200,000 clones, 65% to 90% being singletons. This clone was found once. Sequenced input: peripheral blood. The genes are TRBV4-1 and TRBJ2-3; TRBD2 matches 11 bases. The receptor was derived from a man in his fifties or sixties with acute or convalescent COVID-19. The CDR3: CASSRKGLAGTDTQYF. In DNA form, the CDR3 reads TGCGCCAGCAGCCGGAAGGGACTAGCGGGCACAGATACGCAGTATTTT.